The next 32 T cell receptor beta chains were all read from a single sample in a study of OX40 agonist ivuxolimab in advanced cancers. Method: immunoSEQ multiplex PCR; TCRdb's copy keeps in-frame clones and lacks some. The table lists more than 25,000 clones, about 82% of them singletons. The sample was CD4+ or CD8+ T cells sorted from blood, taken in a trial of the OX40 agonist ivuxolimab. All receptors derive from an adult with an advanced solid tumor such as melanoma, head and neck, liver or kidney cancer.

Concerning this clone: The junction and the germline gene differ at one end; a read error may be behind it. This chain uses TRBV2 with TRBJ2-7, with 9 bases identical to TRBD2. Germline CDR1 SNHLY, CDR2 FYNNEI. The CDR3 contains 16 residues. The CDR3 bases are TGTGCCAGAAGTGGGGTACATAGCGGGAGCATGTACGAGCAGTACTTC. Residues: CARSGVHSGSMYEQYF.

The chain carries TRBV6-6 and TRBJ2-2; TRBD1 aligns across 8 bases. Germline-derived CDR1 and CDR2 are MNHNY and SVGAGI (reference sequence). The CDR3 has 14 amino acids. The V segment lost 2 bases and the J segment 4 bases; nucleotides outside the gene matches: 0. DNA for the CDR3: TGTGCCAGCAGTTACACAGGGGGCACCGGGGAGCTGTTTTTT. Translation: CASSYTGGTGELFF.

The rearrangement uses TRBV7-9 and TRBJ2-1, with D possibly being TRBD2 (5 bases). Trimming took 5 bases from V and 7 from J, leaving 15 bases between them. Germline values: CDR1 SEHNR, CDR2 FQNEAQ (reference sequence). The CDR3 totals 14 residues. CDR3 coding DNA: TGTGCCAGCAGCCTGCCCCCGGGATTAAATGAGCAGTTCTTC. Residues: CASSLPPGLNEQFF.

The J gene is TRBJ2-2, the V gene TRBV9; weak D call: TRBD2 (5 bases). Germline CDR1 reads SGDLS; CDR2 reads YYNGEE. Between the trimmed V and J ends, which lost 6 bases and 4 bases, there was a span of 16 bases. This CDR3 spans 15 amino acids. The CDR3 bases are TGTGCCAGCACGCGGGCGGATCGGGTCACCGGGGAGCTGTTTTTT. Its protein is CASTRADRVTGELFF.

The rearrangement uses TRBV2 and TRBJ2-1; the D gene is possibly TRBD1 (5 bases). Germline assignment: CDR1 SNHLY and CDR2 FYNNEI. The CDR3 is 14 residues long. V shed 8 bases and J shed 14 bases, with 25 bases lying between them. The CDR3 coding sequence is TGTGCCAGCTTGGCCACCGACCTAGACGAAGGGGAGTTCTTC. It yields the protein CASLATDLDEGEFF.

This sequence joins TRBV27 and TRBJ1-1; 11 bases align to TRBD1. Trimming took 5 bases from V and 6 from J; bases not matched to a gene: 14. Germline V gene data show CDR1 as MNHEY and CDR2 as SMNVEV (reference sequence). CDR3 length equals 17 residues. Here the CDR3 reads CASSPLRGQGEFAEAFF. In DNA, the CDR3 is TGTGCCAGCAGTCCGCTTCGGGGACAGGGGGAATTTGCTGAAGCTTTCTTT.

The V gene is TRBV5-1, the J gene TRBJ2-3, with TRBD1 identical over 8 bases. The V and J ends lost 4 bases and 2 bases, in that order; junction bases with no gene match: 3. The CDR3 runs to 14 residues. CDR1 and CDR2 (germline): SGHRS, YFSETQ. In DNA, the CDR3 is TGCGCCAGCAGCATGGACAGGGACACAGATACGCAGTATTTT. Amino acid sequence: CASSMDRDTDTQYF.

The V call is TRBV15, the J call TRBJ2-2, with 9 bases lining up with TRBD2. Germline trimming cut 5 bases from V and 4 bases from J; bases unmatched to any gene: 8. The CDR3 has 16 amino acids. Germline CDR1 LNHNV, CDR2 YYDKDF (reference sequence). CDR3 DNA sequence: TGTGCCACCAGCCAACCGGGACTAGCTACCACCGGGGAGCTGTTTTTT. This encodes CATSQPGLATTGELFF. Full variable domain (missing parts from reference TRBV15 and TRBJ2-2): DAMVIQNPRYQVTQFGKPVTLSCSQTLNHNVMYWYQQKSSQAPKLLFHYYDKDFNNEADTPDNFQSRRPNTSFCFLDIRSPGLGDTAMYLCATSQPGLATTGELFFGEGSRLTVL.

The rearrangement uses TRBV30 and TRBJ2-1; 7 bases line up with TRBD1. The germline CDR1 and CDR2 sequences are GTSNPN and SVGIG (reference sequence). J gave up 11 bases and V 4 bases, and 14 bases lay outside the gene matches. There are 14 residues in the CDR3. Written as DNA, the CDR3 is TGTGCCTGGAACCCTGGGACAGCCCATTTTCAGCAGTTCTTC. Its protein is CAWNPGTAHFQQFF.

The V gene is TRBV7-6, the J gene TRBJ2-2; D possibly corresponds to TRBD1 (5 bases). Germline lookup yields CDR1 SGHVS and CDR2 FNYEAQ. The CDR3 is 14 residues long. V was cut by 3 bases and J by 2 bases, with 7 bases left in between. CDR3 bases: TGTGCCAGCAGCTTGACAGTAAACACCGGGGAGCTGTTTTTT. As protein: CASSLTVNTGELFF.

The chain is built from TRBV30 and TRBJ1-1; D uncertain. The CDR3 length is 13 residues. CDR1 is GTSNPN and CDR2 is SVGIG in the germline V gene (reference sequence). Trimming removed 2 bases at V and 5 bases at J, with 12 bases between. CDR3 amino acids: CAWSSLIGTEAFF. The CDR3 DNA sequence: TGTGCCTGGAGTAGCTTAATTGGGACTGAAGCTTTCTTT.

The rearrangement joins TRBV30 to TRBJ2-7, with D possibly matching TRBD2 (5 bases). V was trimmed by 0 bases and J by 2 bases, leaving 8 bases between them. CDR1 and CDR2 (germline): GTSNPN, SVGIG (reference sequence). The CDR3 is 13 residues long. CDR3: CAWSVFGAYEQYF. The CDR3 DNA reads as TGTGCCTGGAGTGTATTCGGGGCCTACGAGCAGTACTTC.

V is TRBV5-1 and J is TRBJ1-1, with 11 bases matching TRBD1. This CDR3 is built from 16 residues. The germline CDR1 and CDR2 sequences are SGHRS and YFSETQ. J lost 5 bases, V lost 4 bases, and 10 bases had no gene match. The DNA of the CDR3 is TGCGCCAGCAGCCTTCGCCGGACAGGGGGCAAGACTGAAGCTTTCTTT. Residues: CASSLRRTGGKTEAFF.

V and J are TRBV6-6 and TRBJ2-7; 7 bases fit TRBD1. The CDR3 is made up of 14 amino acids. Losses at the gene ends were 0 bases for V and 5 bases for J; bases not matched to a gene: 4. Germline assignment: CDR1 MNHNY and CDR2 SVGAGI (reference sequence). The CDR3 DNA reads TGTGCCAGCAGTTACTCCCGGACAGGTAACGAGCAGTACTTC. It translates to CASSYSRTGNEQYF.

The V gene is TRBV5-1, the J gene TRBJ2-7, with 8 bases identical to TRBD1. V was pared by 0 bases and J by 0 bases, with 8 bases of the junction left unmatched. Germline loops: CDR1 SGHRS, CDR2 YFSETQ. The CDR3 is 17 amino acids. CDR3 nucleotide sequence: TGCGCCAGCAGCTTGGTTGGACAGGGATTGAGCTCCTACGAGCAGTACTTC. Encoded protein: CASSLVGQGLSSYEQYF.

The genes are TRBV5-1 and TRBJ2-3; 9 nucleotides line up with TRBD2. The J segment lost 1 base and the V segment lost 3 bases, leaving 3 bases of the junction unmatched. CDR1 is SGHRS, CDR2 YFSETQ, per germline. The CDR3 runs 15 residues. DNA for the CDR3: TGCGCCAGCAGCTCCAGACTAGCGGGCACAGATACGCAGTATTTT. Translation gives CASSSRLAGTDTQYF.

The chain carries TRBV10-2 and TRBJ2-1; maybe TRBD2 (6 bases). CDR3 length: 14 amino acids. Per the germline V gene, CDR1 is WSHSY and CDR2 is SAAADI. Trimming stripped 7 bases from V and 1 base from J, with 11 bases between. The CDR3 DNA follows: TGCGCCAGCAACCCGGGGAGGTCCTACAATGAGCAGTTCTTC. Protein sequence: CASNPGRSYNEQFF.

The J gene is TRBJ2-5, the V gene TRBV9; TRBD2 agrees at 7 bases. V gave up 0 bases and J gave up 1 base; unmatched junction bases: 3. The V gene's germline CDR1 is SGDLS and CDR2 YYNGEE. CDR3 length: 15 amino acids. CDR3: CASSVGGRPQETQYF. CDR3 nucleotide sequence: TGTGCCAGCAGCGTAGGCGGGAGACCCCAAGAGACCCAGTACTTC.

This chain connects TRBV29-1 to TRBJ2-1, with D possibly being TRBD1 or TRBD2 (5 bases each). The CDR3 is 12 residues long. CDR1 SQVTM and CDR2 ANQGSEA come from the germline V gene. Trimming cost V 7 bases and J 7 bases, with 14 bases left between them. CDR3 sequence (DNA): TGCAGCGCTCAAGAGGGGCTTAATGAGCAGTTCTTC. Amino acids: CSAQEGLNEQFF.

The chain recombines TRBV7-9 with TRBJ2-7; no clear D gene. The CDR3 contains 11 residues. Trimming pared 8 bases from V and 5 bases from J, leaving 10 bases between. Germline-derived CDR1 and CDR2 are SEHNR and FQNEAQ (reference sequence). The DNA of the CDR3 is TGTGCCAGCCGGGCCCGGGACGAGCAGTACTTC. Protein product: CASRARDEQYF.

This clone has only one observation. The V call is TRBV5-6, the J call TRBJ1-1; D may be TRBD1 (5 bases). Germline-derived CDR1 and CDR2 are SGHDT and YYEEEE. The CDR3 has 15 amino acids. V lost 4 bases to trimming and J lost 4 bases, with 17 bases between them. The chain's CDR3 is CASSLGSGPSTEAFF. In DNA, the CDR3 is TGTGCCAGCAGCCTTGGATCGGGGCCGAGCACTGAAGCTTTCTTT.

This clone showed up just once. The J gene is TRBJ2-3, the V gene TRBV5-1, with a weak D call TRBD2 (5 bases). The V end was cut by 4 bases, the J end by 0 bases, with 15 bases between. This CDR3 contains 16 residues. Germline CDR1 reads SGHRS; CDR2 reads YFSETQ. The CDR3: CASSPRTLPSTDTQYF. In DNA form, the CDR3 reads TGCGCCAGCAGCCCCAGGACTCTTCCTAGCACAGATACGCAGTATTTT.

The V and J genes are TRBV6-5 and TRBJ1-4; no definite D call. The CDR3 length is 14 residues. Germline CDR1 reads MNHEY; CDR2 reads SVGAGI. Trimming left V 6 bases short and J 6 bases short, with 14 bases between. The CDR3 loop reads CASSRTAGDEKLFF. The CDR3 DNA reads as TGTGCCAGCAGCCGTACAGCTGGGGATGAAAAACTGTTTTTT.

The CDR3 region is CASSPSRGDNQPQHF. In DNA, the CDR3 is TGTGCCAGCAGCCCCAGCAGGGGGGACAATCAGCCCCAGCATTTT. The gene calls are TRBV6-5 and TRBJ1-5, with TRBD1 identical over 7 bases. Germline assignment: CDR1 MNHEY and CDR2 SVGAGI. The CDR3 totals 15 residues. V was clipped by 6 bases and J by 3 bases; unmatched bases: 8.

This clone has a handful of counts. V is TRBV4-1 and J is TRBJ2-7; the D is unclear. Germline V gives CDR1 MGHRA, CDR2 YSYEKL. V was shortened by 4 bases and J by 6 bases, with 16 bases between the two germline ends. The CDR3 spans 14 residues. This chain's CDR3 is CASSLRSPSGEQYF. CDR3 nucleotides: TGCGCCAGCAGCCTTCGGTCACCCTCTGGCGAGCAGTACTTC.

The rearrangement uses TRBV5-1 and TRBJ2-2, with TRBD2 matching 8 bases. The CDR3 length is 17 residues. The germline CDR1 and CDR2 sequences are SGHRS and YFSETQ. Trimming at V came to 0 bases and at J to 3 bases, leaving 7 bases not matched to a gene. CDR3 sequence: CASSLEAGERYTGELFF. The CDR3 nucleotides are TGCGCCAGCAGCTTGGAAGCGGGAGAGAGATACACCGGGGAGCTGTTTTTT.

This clone is a singleton in its sample. This chain uses TRBV7-2 with TRBJ2-7; the match to TRBD1 covers 9 bases. Germline CDR1 reads SGHTA; CDR2 reads FQGNSA. This CDR3 region has 14 residues. Unmatched junction bases numbered 4, after V lost 5 bases and J lost 2 bases. For the CDR3, the DNA is TGTGCCAGCAGCGACCACAGGGGGCCCTACGAGCAGTACTTC. Amino acids: CASSDHRGPYEQYF.

The rearrangement joins TRBV4-1 to TRBJ2-1; 11 bases are shared with TRBD2. The CDR3 loop spans 14 amino acids. Trimming took 0 bases from V and 12 from J; bases not matched to a gene: 4. CDR1 is MGHRA, CDR2 YSYEKL, per germline. CDR3 residues: CASSQDLAGGGQFF. DNA of the CDR3: TGCGCCAGCAGCCAAGACCTAGCGGGAGGTGGGCAGTTCTTC.

V gene TRBV28 combines with J gene TRBJ2-1, with 9 bases matching TRBD2. Per the germline V gene, CDR1 is MDHEN and CDR2 is SYDVKM. The trim removed 2 bases at V and 8 bases at J, leaving 16 bases unmatched. CDR3 length: 18 residues. CDR3 in DNA: TGTGCCAGCAGTTTACCCACTTTGGCTAGCGGGAAAGAGGATGAGCAGTTCTTC. Residues: CASSLPTLASGKEDEQFF.

V is TRBV29-1 and J is TRBJ1-1; D is ambiguous. Germline CDR1 is SQVTM and CDR2 is ANQGSEA. CDR3 length: 13 residues. V was shortened by 0 bases and J by 3 bases, with 8 bases between the two germline ends. CDR3 coding DNA: TGCAGCGTTGAAGATCTGGGGTACACTGAAGCTTTCTTT. It specifies CSVEDLGYTEAFF.

The chain uses TRBV6-5 and TRBJ2-7, with D unclear. CDR1 and CDR2 (germline): MNHEY, SVGAGI. The CDR3 spans 14 residues. The ends were cut back, 0 bases at V and 1 base at J, with 7 bases in the middle. The CDR3 reads CASSYSASSYEQYF. CDR3 sequence (DNA): TGTGCCAGCAGTTACTCAGCAAGTTCCTACGAGCAGTACTTC.

V and J are TRBV5-6 and TRBJ2-7; D is tentatively TRBD1 or TRBD2 (5 bases each). Trimming removed 4 bases at V and 6 bases at J, with 17 bases between. The germline V gene encodes CDR1 SGHDT and CDR2 YYEEEE. The CDR3 runs to 14 residues. This CDR3 is CASSPGAPMSEQYF. The CDR3 DNA reads as TGTGCCAGCAGCCCCGGGGCACCGATGAGCGAGCAGTACTTC.